This TCR beta chain was found in a study of neurological immune-mediated disorders. Overall study results and limits: One cluster of related CDR3 sequences contained, by phylogenetic grouping, the repertoires of 18 of 34 multiple sclerosis patients and formed a possible signature.

The germline V gene has CDR1 MNHEY and CDR2 SMNVEV (reference sequence). This CDR3 has 16 residues. V trimming: 4 bases; J trimming: 4 bases; junction bases outside the gene matches: 8. Indicated time point: longitudinal time-point 2. Unsorted libraries were generated from 2 million PBMCs held at -80 degrees C. TCRdb analysed the 5' RACE reads with MiXCR anew, one entry per CDR3 protein. The table includes about 80,000 distinct CDR3 sequences, approximately 5.8% detected once. With regard to this clonotype: Antigen: not known.

Material for sequencing was PBMCs. This rearrangement joins TRBV27 to TRBJ2-3; TRBD1 aligns across 10 bases. The TCR originated in a woman aged 60-70 years with multiple sclerosis. CDR3 loop: CASSYLGQGESDTQYF. In nucleotides, the CDR3 is TGTGCCAGCAGTTACCTTGGACAGGGGGAGTCAGATACGCAGTATTTT.